This TCR delta chain comes out of a study of γδ T cells in repeated Plasmodium falciparum infection. The CDR3 spans 18 residues. The germline gives CDR1 GEAIGNYY, CDR2 EKD. Losses at the gene ends were 3 bases for V and 2 bases for J; bases not matched to a gene: 11. This clone occurred a few times. The mismatch at residue 11 between this DNA's translation and the TCRdb protein of a much larger clone likely reflects a read error; the protein shown is translated from the DNA. TCRdb reanalysed the multiplex PCR reads via CATT. The table has 85,000 to 100,000 delta-chain clones, 0.8% to 1% seen once. Gammadelta T cells were flow-sorted from PBMC into Vgamma9/Vdelta2+ and Vdelta2-negative populations for bulk analysis.

The receptor comes from a pool of human donors (malaria-infected and uninfected, not separated). The chain uses TRDV2 and TRDJ1; 13 bases agree with TRDD3. No J gene is reported in TCRdb; it was inferred here by comparing the DNA with germline. The material sequenced was gamma-delta T cells from blood. Here the CDR3 DNA reads TGTGCCTGTGACCCCTACTGGGGGATACGGTCTGGAACCGATAAACTCATCTTT. It encodes CACDPYWGIRSGTDKLIF.